The 12 T cell receptor beta chains below come from one sample, sequenced in a study of control samples from healthy donors and cancer patients. Sequenced by immunoSEQ multiplex PCR; TCRdb stores in-frame clones only, minus some. The table includes 70,000 to 95,000 clones, more than 75% detected once. Material: blood. The receptors originated from a man aged 45-65 years in good health.

The V gene is TRBV6-5, the J gene TRBJ2-3, with D uncertain. Trimming shortened V by 7 bases and J by 2 bases, and 4 bases separated the two germline ends. In germline, CDR1 is MNHEY, CDR2 SVGAGI. CDR3 length equals 11 residues. The CDR3 nucleotides read TGTGCCAGCACCTTCACAGATACGCAGTATTTT. This sequence encodes CASTFTDTQYF.

This chain connects TRBV5-5 to TRBJ2-2, with 9 bases matching TRBD2. The CDR3 runs to 16 residues. Germline V gives CDR1 SGHKS, CDR2 YYEKEE (reference sequence). Losses at the gene ends were 0 bases for V and 1 base for J; bases not matched to a gene: 1. CDR3 residues: CASSLAAGGNTGELFF. CDR3 DNA sequence: TGTGCCAGCAGCTTGGCAGCGGGAGGGAACACCGGGGAGCTGTTTTTT.

The chain links TRBV6-2 or TRBV6-3 to TRBJ1-5; TRBD1 aligns across 9 bases. The V segment lost 2 bases and the J segment 0 bases; nucleotides outside the gene matches: 11. The CDR3 has 19 residues. The germline V gene has CDR1 MNHEY and CDR2 SVGEGT. The CDR3 DNA follows: TGTGCCAGCAGTTACCCCACAACGGGACAGGGATATAGCAATCAGCCCCAGCATTTT. Residues: CASSYPTTGQGYSNQPQHF.

CDR3 DNA sequence: TGTGCCAGCAGCTTTGGAGGTATCAACACTGAAGCTTTCTTT. Its translation: CASSFGGINTEAFF. The chain uses TRBV7-2 and TRBJ1-1; D not resolved. V was clipped by 3 bases and J by 2 bases, with 10 bases between them. The length of the CDR3 is 14 residues. Looked up from germline, CDR1 is SGHTA and CDR2 is FQGNSA.

This clone was recorded a few times. The J gene is TRBJ2-3, the V gene TRBV30, with a tentative D call TRBD2 (7 bases). The length of the CDR3 is 14 residues. Trimming cost V 0 bases and J 6 bases, with 13 bases left between them. Germline V gene lookup returns CDR1 GTSNPN and CDR2 SVGIG (reference sequence). The DNA of the CDR3 is TGTGCCTGGAGTGTAATCGGGGGGCCGGATACGCAGTATTTT. It yields the protein CAWSVIGGPDTQYF.

This sequence joins TRBV7-9 and TRBJ2-6; D is unresolved. In germline, CDR1 is SEHNR, CDR2 FQNEAQ (reference sequence). CDR3 size: 18 residues. The germline V and J ends were trimmed by 5 bases and 11 bases, with 28 bases remaining between them. CDR3 region: CASSEYAYHDKVGHVLTF. CDR3 DNA: TGTGCCAGCAGCGAGTACGCATACCATGACAAAGTCGGGCACGTCCTGACTTTC.

V is TRBV5-4 and J is TRBJ1-2; no definite D call. The CDR3 loop spans 13 amino acids. Trimming shortened V by 4 bases and J by 4 bases, and 11 bases separated the two germline ends. Germline CDR1 SGHNT, CDR2 YYREEE (reference sequence). CDR3 DNA: TGTGCCAGCAGCCCCGAGGGCTTCTATGGCTACACCTTC. Protein: CASSPEGFYGYTF.

The chain joins TRBV23-1 to TRBJ1-5; D remains ambiguous. TRBV23-1 belongs to the ORF category, with a function that is uncertain. V was cut by 8 bases and J by 2 bases, with 13 bases left in between. The CDR3 is made up of 14 amino acids. The CDR3 sequence is CASFRGRRNQPQHF. The CDR3, as DNA: TGCGCCAGCTTTCGTGGGCGGCGCAATCAGCCCCAGCATTTT.

This clone was recorded only once. V is TRBV19 and J is TRBJ1-5, with TRBD1 as a possible D gene (6 bases). In germline, CDR1 is LNHDA, CDR2 SQIVND (reference sequence). The CDR3 runs 16 residues. Trimming pared 5 bases from V and 0 bases from J, leaving 14 bases between. This CDR3 is CASSAGQILSNQPQHF. The CDR3 region has the DNA TGTGCCAGTAGTGCAGGACAGATCCTTAGCAATCAGCCCCAGCATTTT.

The genes are TRBV30 and TRBJ1-2; TRBD1 is a possible D gene (5 bases). The CDR3 contains 12 residues. Germline CDR1 and CDR2: GTSNPN and SVGIG (reference sequence). V was trimmed by 4 bases and J by 4 bases, leaving 10 bases between them. The CDR3 nucleotides read TGTGCCTGGACGAGGGGCCTCTATGGCTACACCTTC. Its translation is CAWTRGLYGYTF.

The chain combines TRBV5-5 with TRBJ1-1; no reliable D call. Germline CDR1 and CDR2: SGHKS and YYEKEE (reference sequence). V lost 4 bases to trimming and J lost 8 bases, with 18 bases between them. This CDR3 contains 14 residues. The CDR3 DNA reads as TGTGCCAGCAGCAAGAAGACGGACGTGGGGGAAGCTTTCTTT. This encodes CASSKKTDVGEAFF.

The sample holds a few counts of this clone. This chain connects TRBV2 to TRBJ2-5, with no clear D. Germline V lookup: CDR1 SNHLY, CDR2 FYNNEI. Between the trimmed V and J ends, which lost 4 bases and 5 bases, there was a span of 8 bases. The CDR3 is 12 amino acids. CDR3 in amino acids: CASSGQTETQYF. The DNA of the CDR3 is TGTGCCAGCAGTGGCCAGACGGAGACCCAGTACTTC.